This T cell receptor beta chain was observed in a study of OX40 agonist ivuxolimab in advanced cancers. Profiled with immunoSEQ multiplex PCR; TCRdb holds only in-frame clones, not every one. The sample lists over 15,000 clones, 84% occurring once. V lost 1 base to trimming and J lost 2 bases, with 8 bases between them. CDR3 length: 15 residues. Germline loops: CDR1 LGHNA, CDR2 YSLEER. This clonotype originated in an adult with an advanced solid tumor such as melanoma, head and neck, liver or kidney cancer. The sample was CD4+ or CD8+ T cells sorted from blood, taken in a trial of the OX40 agonist ivuxolimab. The rearrangement uses TRBV4-3 and TRBJ2-2; D is unresolved. The CDR3 DNA is TGCGCCAGCAGCCAAGCTATATCCAACACCGGGGAGCTGTTTTTT. Amino acids: CASSQAISNTGELFF.